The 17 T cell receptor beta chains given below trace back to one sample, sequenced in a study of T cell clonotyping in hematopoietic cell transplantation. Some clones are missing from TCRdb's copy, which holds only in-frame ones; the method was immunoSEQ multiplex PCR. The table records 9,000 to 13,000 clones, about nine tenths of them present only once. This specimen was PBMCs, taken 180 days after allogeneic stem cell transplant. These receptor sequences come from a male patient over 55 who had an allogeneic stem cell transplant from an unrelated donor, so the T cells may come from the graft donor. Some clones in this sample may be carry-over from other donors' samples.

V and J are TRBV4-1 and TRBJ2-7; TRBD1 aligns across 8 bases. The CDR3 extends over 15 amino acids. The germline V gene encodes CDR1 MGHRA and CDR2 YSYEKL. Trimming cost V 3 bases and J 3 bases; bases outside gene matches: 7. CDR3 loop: CASSHGRTGSYEQYF. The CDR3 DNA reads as TGCGCCAGCAGCCATGGTCGGACAGGGAGCTACGAGCAGTACTTC.

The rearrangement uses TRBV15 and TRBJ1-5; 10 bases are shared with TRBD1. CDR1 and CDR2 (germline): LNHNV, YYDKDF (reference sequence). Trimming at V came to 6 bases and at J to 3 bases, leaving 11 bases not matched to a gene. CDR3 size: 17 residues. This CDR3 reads CATSRGTGVPINQPQHF. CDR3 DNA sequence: TGTGCCACCAGTCGAGGGACAGGGGTTCCCATCAATCAGCCCCAGCATTTT.

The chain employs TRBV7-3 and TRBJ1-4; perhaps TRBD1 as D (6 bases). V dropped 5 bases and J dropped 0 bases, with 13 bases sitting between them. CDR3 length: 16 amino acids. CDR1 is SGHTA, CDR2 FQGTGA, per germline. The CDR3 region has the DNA TGTGCCAGCAGCGACTACCGGGACACAACTAATGAAAAACTGTTTTTT. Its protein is CASSDYRDTTNEKLFF.

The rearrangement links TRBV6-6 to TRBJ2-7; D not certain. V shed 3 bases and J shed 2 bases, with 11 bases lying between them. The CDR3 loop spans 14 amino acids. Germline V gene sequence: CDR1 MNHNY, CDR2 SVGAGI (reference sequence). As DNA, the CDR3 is TGTGCCAGCAGTTATCGGGTCCCGGCCTACGAGCAGTACTTC. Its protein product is CASSYRVPAYEQYF.

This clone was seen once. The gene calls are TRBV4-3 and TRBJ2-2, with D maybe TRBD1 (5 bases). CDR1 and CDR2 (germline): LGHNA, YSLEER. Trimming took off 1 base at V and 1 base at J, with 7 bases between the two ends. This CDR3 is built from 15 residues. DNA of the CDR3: TGCGCCAGCAGCCAAGCCGACAGGAACACCGGGGAGCTGTTTTTT. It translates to CASSQADRNTGELFF.

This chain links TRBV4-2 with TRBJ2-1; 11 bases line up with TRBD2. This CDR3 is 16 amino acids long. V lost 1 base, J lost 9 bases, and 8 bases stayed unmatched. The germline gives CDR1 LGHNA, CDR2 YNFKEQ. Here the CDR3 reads CASSQGYSGGAAEQFF. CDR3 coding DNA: TGTGCCAGCAGCCAAGGATATAGCGGGGGGGCAGCTGAGCAGTTCTTC.

CDR3: CASSEGDGTANEKLFF. In DNA form, the CDR3 reads TGTGCCAGCAGTGAGGGAGATGGGACAGCCAATGAAAAACTGTTTTTT. The genes are TRBV25-1 and TRBJ1-4; 7 nucleotides match TRBD1. CDR1 MGHDK and CDR2 SYGVNS come from the germline V gene. CDR3 length equals 16 residues. V gave up 3 bases and J gave up 5 bases; unmatched junction bases: 9.

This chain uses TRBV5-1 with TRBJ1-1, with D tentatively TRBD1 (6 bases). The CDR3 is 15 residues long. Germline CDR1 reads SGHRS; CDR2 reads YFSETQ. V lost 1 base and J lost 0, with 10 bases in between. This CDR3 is CASSLTGPMNTEAFF. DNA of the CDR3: TGCGCCAGCAGCTTGACAGGGCCAATGAACACTGAAGCTTTCTTT.

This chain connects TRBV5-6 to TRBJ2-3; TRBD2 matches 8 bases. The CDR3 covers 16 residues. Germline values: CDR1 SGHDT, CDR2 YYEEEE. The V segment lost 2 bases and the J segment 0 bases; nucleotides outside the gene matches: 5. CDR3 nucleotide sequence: TGTGCCAGCAGCTTTGCCGGGGGGGGAAGCACAGATACGCAGTATTTT. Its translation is CASSFAGGGSTDTQYF. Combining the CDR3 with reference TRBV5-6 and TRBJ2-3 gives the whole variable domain DAGVTQSPTHLIKTRGQQVTLRCSPKSGHDTVSWYQQALGQGPQFIFQYYEEEERQRGNFPDRFSGHQFPNYSSELNVNALLLGDSALYLCASSFAGGGSTDTQYFGPGTRLTVL.

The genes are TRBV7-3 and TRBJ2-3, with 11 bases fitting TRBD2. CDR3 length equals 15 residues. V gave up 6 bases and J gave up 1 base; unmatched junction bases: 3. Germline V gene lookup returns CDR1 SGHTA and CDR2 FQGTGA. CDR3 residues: CASSYSGGGTDTQYF. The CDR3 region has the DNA TGTGCCAGCAGTTATAGCGGGGGGGGCACAGATACGCAGTATTTT.

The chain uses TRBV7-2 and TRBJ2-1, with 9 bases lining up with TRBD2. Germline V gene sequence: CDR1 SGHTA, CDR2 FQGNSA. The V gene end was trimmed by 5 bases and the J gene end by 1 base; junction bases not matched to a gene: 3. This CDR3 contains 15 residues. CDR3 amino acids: CASSRSGGSYNEQFF. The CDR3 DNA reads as TGTGCCAGCAGCCGGAGCGGGGGGTCCTACAATGAGCAGTTCTTC.

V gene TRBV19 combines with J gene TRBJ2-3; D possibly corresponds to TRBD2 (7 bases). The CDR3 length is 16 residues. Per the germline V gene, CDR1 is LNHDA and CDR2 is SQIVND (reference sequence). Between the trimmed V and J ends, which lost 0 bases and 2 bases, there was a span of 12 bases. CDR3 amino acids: CASSIDEGGSTDTQYF. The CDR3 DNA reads TGTGCCAGTAGTATAGATGAGGGGGGGTCCACAGATACGCAGTATTTT.

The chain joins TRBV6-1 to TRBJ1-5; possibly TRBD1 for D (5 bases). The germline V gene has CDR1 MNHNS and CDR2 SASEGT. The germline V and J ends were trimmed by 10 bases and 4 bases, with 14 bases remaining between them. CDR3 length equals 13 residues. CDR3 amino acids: CATRGVTNQPQHF. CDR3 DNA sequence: TGTGCCACCCGGGGGGTCACTAATCAGCCCCAGCATTTT.

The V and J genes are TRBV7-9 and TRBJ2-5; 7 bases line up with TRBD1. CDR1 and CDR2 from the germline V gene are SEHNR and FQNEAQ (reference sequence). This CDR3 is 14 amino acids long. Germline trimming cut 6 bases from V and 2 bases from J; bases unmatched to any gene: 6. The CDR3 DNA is TGTGCCAGCAGTTCCGGACAGGTTCAAGAGACCCAGTACTTC. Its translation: CASSSGQVQETQYF.

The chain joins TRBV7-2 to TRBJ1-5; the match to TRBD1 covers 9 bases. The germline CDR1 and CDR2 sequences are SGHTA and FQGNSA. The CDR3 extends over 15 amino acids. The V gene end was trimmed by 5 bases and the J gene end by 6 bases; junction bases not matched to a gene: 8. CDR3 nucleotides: TGTGCCAGCAGCGCCGGGACAGGGCTCGGTCAGCCCCAGCATTTT. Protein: CASSAGTGLGQPQHF.

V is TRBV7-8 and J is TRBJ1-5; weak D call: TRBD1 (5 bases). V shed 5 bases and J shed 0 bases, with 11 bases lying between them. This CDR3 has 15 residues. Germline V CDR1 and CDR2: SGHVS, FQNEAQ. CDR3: CASSPQGYSNQPQHF. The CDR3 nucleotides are TGTGCCAGCAGCCCGCAGGGTTATAGCAATCAGCCCCAGCATTTT.

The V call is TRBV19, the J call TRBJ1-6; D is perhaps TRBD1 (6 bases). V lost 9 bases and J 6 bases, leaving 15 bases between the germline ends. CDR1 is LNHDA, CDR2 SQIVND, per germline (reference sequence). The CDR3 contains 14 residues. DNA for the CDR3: TGTGCCAGCAGCAACAGGGAGGCTAATTCACCCCTCCACTTT. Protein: CASSNREANSPLHF.